The 3 T cell receptor beta chains below were found in one sample sequenced in a study of follicular helper T cells after annual influenza vaccination. The sample's time point: 2014-2015 season, pre-vaccination. The method was immunoSEQ multiplex PCR; TCRdb's version includes in-frame clones alone and lacks a portion of them. Here the sample spans some 30,000 clones, 80% to 90% being singletons. The sequences come from CXCR5+ CD38- circulating T follicular helper cells from blood, collected on the day of influenza vaccination. Described subset: circulating Tfh, non-naive CD4+CXCR5+PD-1+ (ICOS+CD38+ or ICOS-CD38-). The receptors derive from an adult who received the influenza vaccine.

This rearrangement joins TRBV6-1 to TRBJ2-1, with 9 bases lining up with TRBD2. The CDR3 sequence is 15 residues long. The germline V gene encodes CDR1 MNHNS and CDR2 SASEGT. Trimming took 5 bases from V and 4 from J; bases not matched to a gene: 6. CDR3 protein: CASSIRTSEYNEQFF. Written as DNA, the CDR3 is TGTGCCAGCAGTATAAGGACTAGCGAGTACAATGAGCAGTTCTTC.

Within the sample, this clone is medium-sized. Here the CDR3 reads CASTGTTSYEQYF. The DNA for the CDR3 is TGTGCCAGTACGGGGACAACATCCTACGAGCAGTACTTC. The rearrangement uses TRBV6-1 and TRBJ2-7, with a weak D call TRBD1 (6 bases). V lost 9 bases and J lost 1, with 13 bases in between. The CDR3 loop spans 13 amino acids. Germline CDR1 is MNHNS and CDR2 is SASEGT.

This clone was detected a few times. The CDR3 loop is CASSRGHNEKLFF. The CDR3, as DNA: TGTGCCAGCTCACGGGGACACAATGAAAAACTGTTTTTT. This chain uses TRBV18 with TRBJ1-4, with D possibly being TRBD1 (6 bases). This CDR3 has 13 residues. V was trimmed by 4 bases and J by 5 bases, leaving 8 bases between them. Germline-derived CDR1 and CDR2 are KGHSH and LQKENI. The whole variable domain, filled in from reference TRBV18 and TRBJ1-4, reads NAGVMQNPRHLVRRRGQEARLRCSPMKGHSHVYWYRQLPEEGLKFMVYLQKENIIDESGMPKERFSAEFPKEGPSILRIQQVVRGDSAAYFCASSRGHNEKLFFGSGTQLSVL.